This TCR beta chain was documented in a study of OX40 agonist ivuxolimab in advanced cancers. About the research overall: Subjects had a mean age of around 60 years, with a range of 23 to 79; just over 80% were male.

The V end was cut by 5 bases, the J end by 11 bases, with 15 bases between. Germline lookup yields CDR1 SGHVS and CDR2 FNYEAQ. The CDR3 sequence is 12 residues long. With regard to this clone: Its target is not known.

General study results and limits: More expanded clones were found, on average, in CD8+ than in CD4+ T cells.

Measured with immunoSEQ multiplex PCR; TCRdb has only the in-frame clones, and not every one. The sample lists about 80,000 clones, roughly 91% occurring once. The sequencing used CD4+ or CD8+ T cells sorted from blood, collected in a trial of the OX40 agonist ivuxolimab. The chain combines TRBV7-6 with TRBJ1-1; D unclear. This receptor was identified in an adult with an advanced solid tumor such as melanoma, head and neck, liver or kidney cancer. The CDR3 nucleotides read TGTGCCAGCAGCCATCCCCCCCTTGTGGCTTTCTTT. This sequence encodes CASSHPPLVAFF. Supplemented by reference TRBV7-6 and TRBJ1-1, the full variable domain reads GAGVSQSPRYKVTKRGQDVALRCDPISGHVSLYWYRQALGQGPEFLTYFNYEAQQDKSGLPNDRFSAERPEGSISTLTIQRTEQRDSAMYRCASSHPPLVAFFGQGTRLTVV.